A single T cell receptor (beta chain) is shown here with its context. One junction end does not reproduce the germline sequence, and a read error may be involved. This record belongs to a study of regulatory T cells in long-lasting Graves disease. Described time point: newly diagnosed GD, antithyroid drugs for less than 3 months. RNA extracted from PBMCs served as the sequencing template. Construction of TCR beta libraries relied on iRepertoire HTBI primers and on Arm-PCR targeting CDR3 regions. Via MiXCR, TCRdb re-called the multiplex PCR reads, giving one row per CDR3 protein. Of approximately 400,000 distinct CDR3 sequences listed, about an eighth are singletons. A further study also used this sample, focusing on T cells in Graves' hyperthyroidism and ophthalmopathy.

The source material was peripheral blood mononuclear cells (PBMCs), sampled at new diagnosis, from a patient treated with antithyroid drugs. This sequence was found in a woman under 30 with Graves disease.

The CDR3 DNA sequence: TGTGCCAGCAGTAACGGTCAGGCCCAGCATTTT. The encoded protein is CASSNGQAQHF. The rearrangement uses TRBV6-2 or TRBV6-3 and TRBJ1-5; D is ambiguous. The CDR3 spans 11 residues. Germline V gene sequence: CDR1 MNHEY, CDR2 SVGEGT.